A selection of T cell receptor beta chains follows, all from one sample in a study of blood T cell repertoires in COVID-19. Assay used: immunoSEQ multiplex PCR; TCRdb lists only in-frame clones, some missing. There are 100,000 to 150,000 clones in the sample; 70% to 90% occur only once, and approximately 4% lies in the top ten. Sequencing was carried out using peripheral blood. These receptors were obtained from a woman aged 55-69 years with acute or convalescent COVID-19. Each CDR3 is given with its conserved first and last residue. A D gene is named only where the DNA matches it firmly. A row's size may be missing; if present it is once, few, many or a size class.

v_call	clone_size	d_call	j_call	cdr3_nt	cdr3_aa
TRBV12-3/TRBV12-4	NA	NA	TRBJ1-1	TGTGCCAGCACTTTAATGGAGGACACTGAAGCTTTCTTT	CASTLMEDTEAFF
TRBV24-1	NA	NA	TRBJ2-3	TGTGCCACCAGTGACCCGCTCGGGGGGCAGTCGGGGAGGTCAGATACGCAGTATTTT	CATSDPLGGQSGRSDTQYF
TRBV5-6	once	TRBD1	TRBJ2-5	TGTGCCAGCAGTTACGGGACAGGAGAGACCCAGTACTTC	CASSYGTGETQYF
TRBV28	NA	NA	TRBJ1-5	TGTGCCAGCAGCCGCTCAGGGGTGGCTGATCAGCCCCAGCATTTT	CASSRSGVADQPQHF
TRBV6-6	NA	NA	TRBJ2-1	TGTGCCAGCACCAAGGACAGCTACAATGAGCAGTTCTTC	CASTKDSYNEQFF
TRBV27	NA	NA	TRBJ1-3	TGTCCCCGGGGAAACACCATATATTTT	CPRGNTIYF
TRBV7-2	NA	TRBD1	TRBJ1-5	TGTGCCAGCAGCCTAGGTGGGACAGGGGGGACAGCCCAGCATTTT	CASSLGGTGGTAQHF
TRBV5-1	once	TRBD2	TRBJ2-3	TGCGCCAGCAGCTACGATCTAGCGGGAGTTGGCACAGATACGCAGTATTTT	CASSYDLAGVGTDTQYF
TRBV30	NA	NA	TRBJ1-1	TGTGCCTGGACCGGCGGGGGGGCTGACACTGAAGCTTTCTTT	CAWTGGGADTEAFF
TRBV15	few	NA	TRBJ1-6	TGTGCCACCAGCAGAGAAGGGAGCTCCTATAATTCACCCCTCCACTTT	CATSREGSSYNSPLHF
TRBV9	NA	NA	TRBJ1-2	TGTGCCAGCAGCGTAGGCGCAGGGGAGGGCTACACCTTC	CASSVGAGEGYTF
TRBV15	NA	TRBD1	TRBJ1-1	TGTGCCACCAGCAGAGATCGTATGGGACAGGGCACTGAAGCTTTCTTT	CATSRDRMGQGTEAFF
TRBV11-2	NA	TRBD2	TRBJ2-1	TGTGCCAGCAGCTCCCTTAGCGGGAGGGCCTACAATGAGCAGTTCTTC	CASSSLSGRAYNEQFF
TRBV5-1	NA	NA	TRBJ1-4	TGCGCCAGCAGCCCGAACAGAGCAACTAATGAAAAACTGTTTTTT	CASSPNRATNEKLFF
TRBV5-1	NA	NA	TRBJ1-2	TGCGCCAGCAGCTTGGTCTTCGGGGGAGCTAACTATGGCTACACCTTC	CASSLVFGGANYGYTF
TRBV5-6	NA	NA	TRBJ1-4	TGTGCCAGCAGCTTGCCTACCAATGAAAAACTGTTTTTT	CASSLPTNEKLFF
TRBV7-9	once	TRBD2	TRBJ2-1	TGTGCCAGCAGCTTGACAACCGGGACTACCCAGTTCTTC	CASSLTTGTTQFF
TRBV28	NA	NA	TRBJ1-6	TGTGCCAGCAGTTTGGGGCGGGGGGGACGGCGGATTTCACCCCTCCACTTT	CASSLGRGGRRISPLHF
TRBV5-1	NA	NA	TRBJ1-1	TGCGCCAGCAGCTTGGCAGGGAGGGGCGACACTGAAGCTTTCTTT	CASSLAGRGDTEAFF
TRBV5-1	NA	TRBD1	TRBJ1-1	TGCGCCAGCAGCCTGGGACAGGGTGAAGCTTTCTTT	CASSLGQGEAFF
TRBV4-2	few	NA	TRBJ1-1	TGTGCCAGCAGCCAGAGCACAGGGAACACTGAAGCTTTCTTT	CASSQSTGNTEAFF
TRBV21-1	few	NA	TRBJ1-2	TGTGCCAGCAGCACGGACAGGGGTTCGAGGGGCTACACCTTC	CASSTDRGSRGYTF
TRBV19	few	NA	TRBJ1-1	TGTGCCAGTAGTATCTGGGGGGACACTGAAGCTTTCTTT	CASSIWGDTEAFF
TRBV19	once	NA	TRBJ2-1	TGTGCCAGTAAGCCGCAGGCCGCCTTCAATGAGCAGTTCTTC	CASKPQAAFNEQFF
TRBV27	NA	TRBD2	TRBJ2-3	TGTGCCAGCAGTCCCCCCTCTGGGACTAGCGGACCCACAGATACGCAGTATTTT	CASSPPSGTSGPTDTQYF
TRBV4-1	NA	NA	TRBJ1-5	TGCGCCAGCAGCCAAGAATCCGGGACAAACTTGGGAAGCAATCAGCCCCAGCATTTT	CASSQESGTNLGSNQPQHF
TRBV7-9	NA	TRBD2	TRBJ2-1	TGTGCCAGCAGCGGAATAGCGGGAGAGTTTTCTATTGAGCAGTTCTTC	CASSGIAGEFSIEQFF
TRBV5-6	NA	TRBD2	TRBJ2-2	TGTGCCAGCAGCTTGTCCGGACTAGGATCGGGCGGGGAGCTGTTTTTT	CASSLSGLGSGGELFF
TRBV7-6	NA	NA	TRBJ2-7	TGTGCCAGCAGCTTGGGCGTAACCTACGAGCAGTACTTC	CASSLGVTYEQYF
TRBV5-4	few	NA	TRBJ2-5	TGTGCCAGCAGCTTGTCGACGTACCCGGGGACCCAGTACTTC	CASSLSTYPGTQYF
TRBV5-4	NA	TRBD2	TRBJ2-1	TGTGCCAACGGACTAGTTGGGAATGAGCAGTTCTTC	CANGLVGNEQFF
TRBV7-8	NA	NA	TRBJ2-1	TGTGCCAGCAGCTTAGTTGACCAACAGGGTTCGAGCGGGGCGCTTAATGAGCAGTTCTTC	CASSLVDQQGSSGALNEQFF
TRBV7-9	NA	TRBD1	TRBJ2-1	TGTGCCAGCAGCCGGGACAGGGGCACCTACAATGAGCAGTTCTTC	CASSRDRGTYNEQFF
TRBV10-3	NA	TRBD2	TRBJ2-1	TGTGCCATCAGTGAGCGGAGCGGGAAGGACAATGAGCAGTTCTTC	CAISERSGKDNEQFF